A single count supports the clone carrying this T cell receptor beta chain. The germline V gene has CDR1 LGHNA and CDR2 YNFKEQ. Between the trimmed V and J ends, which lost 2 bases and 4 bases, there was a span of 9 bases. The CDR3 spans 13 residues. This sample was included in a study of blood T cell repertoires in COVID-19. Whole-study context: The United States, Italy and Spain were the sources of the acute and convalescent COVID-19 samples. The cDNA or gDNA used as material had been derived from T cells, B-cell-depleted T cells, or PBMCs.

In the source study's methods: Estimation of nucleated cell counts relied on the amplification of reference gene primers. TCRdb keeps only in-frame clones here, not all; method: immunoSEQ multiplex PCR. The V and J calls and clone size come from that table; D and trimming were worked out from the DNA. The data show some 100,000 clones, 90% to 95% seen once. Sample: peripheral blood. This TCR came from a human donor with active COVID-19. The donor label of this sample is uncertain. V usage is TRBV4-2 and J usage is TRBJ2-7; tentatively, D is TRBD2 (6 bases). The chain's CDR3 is CASSQSGEYEQYF. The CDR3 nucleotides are TGTGCCAGCAGCCAATCGGGAGAGTACGAGCAGTACTTC.